These 24 T cell receptor beta chains share one sample of origin, sequenced in a study of CD8+ T cells in alopecia areata. RNA extraction and reverse transcription yielded cDNA as sequencing template. Here immunoSEQ multiplex PCR was the method, and the copy in TCRdb shows in-frame clones only, minus some. This table has 110,000 to 150,000 clones, around 82% appearing once. As for treatment: oral pan-JAK inhibitor, 5-10 mg twice daily. The sample here was CD8+ T cells sorted from blood, taken at week 4, from a patient treated with tofacitinib. The source of these receptors is a human donor with alopecia areata.

The CDR3 sequence: CASRSEGGNTEAFF. CDR3 bases: TGTGCCAGCAGATCGGAGGGTGGGAACACTGAAGCTTTCTTT. The rearrangement joins TRBV27 to TRBJ1-1; D not resolved. Germline V gene data show CDR1 as MNHEY and CDR2 as SMNVEV (reference sequence). Trimming took 6 bases from V and 1 from J, leaving 12 bases between them. The CDR3 covers 14 residues.

This sequence joins TRBV6-5 and TRBJ2-5, with TRBD1 identical over 9 bases. Near its end, the DNA agrees better with TRBJ2-7, so the J call may be wrong. Germline V gene lookup returns CDR1 MNHEY and CDR2 SVGAGI. The CDR3 is made up of 15 amino acids. The chain's CDR3 is CASSYRGTGSYEQYF. DNA of the CDR3: TGTGCCAGCAGTTACCGAGGGACAGGGTCCTACGAGCAGTACTTC.

The chain joins TRBV7-9 to TRBJ2-2; D might be TRBD2 (5 bases). Germline V gene data show CDR1 as SEHNR and CDR2 as FQNEAQ (reference sequence). There are 14 residues in the CDR3. Deletions cut 5 bases from V and 4 bases from J, with 11 bases between. The CDR3 DNA is TGTGCCAGCAGCCTCCGGGGTTTCACCGGGGAGCTGTTTTTT. It is translated as CASSLRGFTGELFF. The full variable domain, rest sourced from reference TRBV7-9 and TRBJ2-2, is DTGVSQNPRHKITKRGQNVTFRCDPISEHNRLYWYRQTLGQGPEFLTYFQNEAQLEKSRLLSDRFSAERPKGSFSTLEIQRTEQGDSAMYLCASSLRGFTGELFFGEGSRLTVL.

J is TRBJ1-5 and V is TRBV19, with TRBD1 as a possible D gene (5 bases). The germline V gene has CDR1 LNHDA and CDR2 SQIVND (reference sequence). There are 16 residues in the CDR3. The V end lost 7 bases, the J end lost 3 bases, and 19 bases lay between the germline ends. The CDR3 nucleotides read TGTGCCAGTACCCACGGACGATGGGGCGCCAATCAGCCCCAGCATTTT. Protein: CASTHGRWGANQPQHF.

The rearrangement links TRBV25-1 to TRBJ2-3; D is unclear. Germline assignment: CDR1 MGHDK and CDR2 SYGVNS. Trimming left V 3 bases short and J 2 bases short, with 12 bases between. The CDR3 runs to 15 residues. CDR3 amino acids: CASSEAYQHTDTQYF. CDR3 bases: TGTGCCAGCAGTGAGGCATACCAGCACACAGATACGCAGTATTTT.

The chain's CDR3 is CASSQDRGQFYGYTF. DNA for the CDR3: TGCGCCAGCAGCCAAGATCGGGGACAGTTCTATGGCTACACCTTC. The chain employs TRBV4-3 and TRBJ1-2, with 7 bases that match TRBD1. The junction had 5 bases not matched to a gene; V was cut back by 0 bases and J by 4 bases. The germline V gene encodes CDR1 LGHNA and CDR2 YSLEER. CDR3 length: 15 residues.

The CDR3 here is CASSPGLAGPQETQYF. Here the CDR3 DNA reads TGTGCCAGCAGCCCAGGACTAGCGGGGCCCCAAGAGACCCAGTACTTC. The V and J genes are TRBV7-9 and TRBJ2-5; 12 bases line up with TRBD2. Germline V gene lookup returns CDR1 SEHNR and CDR2 FQNEAQ (reference sequence). Trimming at V came to 5 bases and at J to 1 base, leaving 5 bases not matched to a gene. The CDR3 spans 16 residues. Supplemented by reference TRBV7-9 and TRBJ2-5, the full variable domain reads DTGVSQNPRHKITKRGQNVTFRCDPISEHNRLYWYRQTLGQGPEFLTYFQNEAQLEKSRLLSDRFSAERPKGSFSTLEIQRTEQGDSAMYLCASSPGLAGPQETQYFGPGTRLLVL.

The chain links TRBV5-1 to TRBJ1-1; the D is unclear. From germline, CDR1 is SGHRS and CDR2 YFSETQ. The CDR3 is 12 residues long. V shed 2 bases and J shed 8 bases, with 10 bases lying between them. This CDR3 is CASSFSPSEAFF. The CDR3 DNA sequence: TGCGCCAGCAGCTTCTCACCCTCCGAAGCTTTCTTT.

J is TRBJ1-1 and V is TRBV19; D is uncertain. Per germline, CDR1 LNHDA and CDR2 SQIVND (reference sequence). V was cut by 5 bases and J by 0 bases, with 7 bases left in between. This CDR3 comprises 13 residues. CDR3 nucleotide sequence: TGTGCCAGTAGTGCCTCTATGAACACTGAAGCTTTCTTT. This gives the protein CASSASMNTEAFF.

A few counts support this clone. The same CDR3 also results from other DNA sequences found in this sample. The chain carries TRBV30 and TRBJ2-2; no reliable D call. The CDR3 is 14 amino acids. Per the germline V gene, CDR1 is GTSNPN and CDR2 is SVGIG (reference sequence). Trimming cost V 0 bases and J 4 bases, with 9 bases left between them. Written as DNA, the CDR3 is TGTGCCTGGAGTGTACTGGGGTTCACCGGGGAGCTGTTTTTT. This translates into CAWSVLGFTGELFF.

The rearrangement links TRBV7-9 to TRBJ2-1; TRBD2 might be the D (6 bases). Germline V gene sequence: CDR1 SEHNR, CDR2 FQNEAQ (reference sequence). This CDR3 region has 16 residues. Trimming shortened V by 2 bases and J by 0 bases, and 11 bases separated the two germline ends. The DNA of the CDR3 is TGTGCCAGCAGCTTATCCGGGGGAATCTCCTACAATGAGCAGTTCTTC. As protein: CASSLSGGISYNEQFF.

The chain joins TRBV6-1 to TRBJ2-5, with D perhaps being TRBD1 or TRBD2 (5 bases each). V lost 8 bases, J lost 4 bases, and 11 bases lay in between. The CDR3 is 12 amino acids. Germline CDR1 reads MNHNS; CDR2 reads SASEGT. The CDR3 loop is CASPEGIETQYF. The CDR3 region has the DNA TGTGCCAGCCCTGAGGGGATAGAGACCCAGTACTTC.

The chain employs TRBV6-6 and TRBJ2-5; D is unclear. V was shortened by 2 bases and J by 3 bases, with 10 bases between the two germline ends. CDR1 and CDR2 (germline): MNHNY, SVGAGI (reference sequence). CDR3 length: 14 amino acids. The CDR3 region has the DNA TGTGCCAGCAGTTACCTCGGACCTGAAGAGACCCAGTACTTC. Its translation is CASSYLGPEETQYF.

The chain is built from TRBV5-1 and TRBJ1-2, with D uncertain. V was pared by 0 bases and J by 4 bases, with 13 bases between. CDR1 and CDR2 from the germline V gene are SGHRS and YFSETQ. The CDR3 contains 15 residues. CDR3 in amino acids: CASSLEMRESYGYTF. DNA of the CDR3: TGCGCCAGCAGCTTGGAGATGAGGGAAAGCTATGGCTACACCTTC.

There are a few counts of this clone. This rearrangement joins TRBV18 to TRBJ2-6, with a weak D call TRBD1 (6 bases). The V and J ends lost 3 bases and 2 bases respectively, with 20 bases between them. This CDR3 contains 19 residues. Germline V gene sequence: CDR1 KGHSH, CDR2 LQKENI. Here the CDR3 reads CASSPPRQDPNAGANVLTF. CDR3 DNA sequence: TGTGCCAGCTCACCCCCCCGACAGGACCCGAACGCTGGGGCCAACGTCCTGACTTTC.

V is TRBV13 and J is TRBJ1-1, with D possibly being TRBD1 (6 bases). CDR3 length equals 13 residues. V lost 8 bases and J lost 2, with 12 bases in between. Germline CDR1 reads PRHDT; CDR2 reads FYEKMQ (reference sequence). The CDR3 protein is CASGNGGNTEAFF. The CDR3 DNA is TGTGCCAGCGGTAATGGGGGCAACACTGAAGCTTTCTTT.

This rearrangement joins TRBV5-1 to TRBJ2-3, with D perhaps TRBD1 or TRBD2 (6 bases each). Trimming took off 6 bases at V and 2 bases at J, with 16 bases between the two ends. Germline CDR1 and CDR2: SGHRS and YFSETQ. This CDR3 has 15 residues. The CDR3 here is CASTPRGRDTDTQYF. The CDR3 DNA reads TGCGCCAGCACCCCACGGGGGCGCGACACAGATACGCAGTATTTT.

Note on this clone: The sample carries other DNA sequences with the same CDR3. CDR3 region: CASRALQGDGYTF. The CDR3, as DNA: TGTGCCAGCAGGGCCCTCCAAGGGGATGGCTACACCTTC. The V call is TRBV9, the J call TRBJ1-2; maybe TRBD1 (5 bases). Between the trimmed V and J ends, which lost 5 bases and 6 bases, there was a span of 14 bases. Germline values: CDR1 SGDLS, CDR2 YYNGEE. CDR3 size: 13 residues.

CDR3 coding DNA: TGTGCCAGTAGTATATCAGGACAGGGTTCCTACGAGCAGTACTTC. Its translation: CASSISGQGSYEQYF. The chain couples TRBV19 to TRBJ2-7, with TRBD1 matching over 8 bases. The CDR3 spans 15 residues. CDR1 and CDR2 (germline): LNHDA, SQIVND (reference sequence). The V and J ends lost 2 bases and 1 base, in that order; junction bases with no gene match: 4. The whole variable domain, filled in from reference TRBV19 and TRBJ2-7, reads DGGITQSPKYLFRKEGQNVTLSCEQNLNHDAMYWYRQDPGQGLRLIYYSQIVNDFQKGDIAEGYSVSREKKESFPLTVTSAQKNPTAFYLCASSISGQGSYEQYFGPGTRLTVT.

The chain is built from TRBV5-1 and TRBJ1-1; 8 nucleotides line up with TRBD1. From germline, CDR1 is SGHRS and CDR2 YFSETQ. Losses at the gene ends were 6 bases for V and 6 bases for J; bases not matched to a gene: 10. This CDR3 is 14 amino acids long. The CDR3 DNA sequence: TGCGCCAGCACCAAGACCGGGACAGGTCCTGAAGCTTTCTTT. Protein: CASTKTGTGPEAFF.

CDR3 sequence (DNA): TGCGCCAGCAGCCAAGTCGAACAGGGGGCTCGGGCAGATACGCAGTATTTT. Protein: CASSQVEQGARADTQYF. The V and J genes are TRBV4-3 and TRBJ2-3, with 9 bases fitting TRBD1. Per germline, CDR1 LGHNA and CDR2 YSLEER. The CDR3 extends over 17 amino acids. V lost 1 base, J lost 4 bases, and 9 bases stayed unmatched.

V gene TRBV5-4 combines with J gene TRBJ2-2; D might be TRBD2 (5 bases). Trimming left V 2 bases short and J 8 bases short, with 7 bases between. From germline, CDR1 is SGHNT and CDR2 YYREEE (reference sequence). The CDR3 contains 12 residues. This CDR3 is CASSFPGGELFF. CDR3 nucleotides: TGTGCCAGCAGCTTCCCGGGAGGGGAGCTGTTTTTT.

This clone was counted between two and nine times. The chain carries TRBV23-1 and TRBJ1-5; D unclear. TRBV23-1 is flagged as an ORF with uncertain function. Trimming removed 8 bases from V and 8 bases from J, with 16 bases in between. This CDR3 contains 13 residues. CDR3 in amino acids: CASRRPNGEPQHF. The DNA for the CDR3 is TGCGCCAGCCGACGGCCTAACGGGGAGCCCCAGCATTTT.

V gene TRBV27 combines with J gene TRBJ1-2; 7 positions match TRBD1. The V gene's germline CDR1 is MNHEY and CDR2 SMNVEV (reference sequence). CDR3 size: 13 residues. The trim removed 3 bases at V and 4 bases at J, leaving 2 bases unmatched. CDR3: CASSFPGGYGYTF. Here the CDR3 DNA reads TGTGCCAGCAGTTTCCCAGGGGGCTATGGCTACACCTTC.